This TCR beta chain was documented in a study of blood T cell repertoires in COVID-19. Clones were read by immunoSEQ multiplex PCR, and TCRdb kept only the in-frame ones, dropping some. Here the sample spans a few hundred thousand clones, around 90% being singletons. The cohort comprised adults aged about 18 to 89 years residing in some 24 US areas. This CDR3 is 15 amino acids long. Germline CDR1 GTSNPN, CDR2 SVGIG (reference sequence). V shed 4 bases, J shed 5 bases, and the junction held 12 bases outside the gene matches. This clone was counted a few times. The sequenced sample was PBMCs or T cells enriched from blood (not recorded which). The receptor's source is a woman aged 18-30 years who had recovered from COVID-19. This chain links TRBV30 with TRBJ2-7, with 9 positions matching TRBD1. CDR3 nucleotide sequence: TGTGCCTGGACAAAGGGCGGACAGGGGCCTCACGAGCAGTACTTC. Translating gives CAWTKGGQGPHEQYF.